This T cell receptor (beta chain) is from a study of T cells after yellow fever vaccination. About the study: Low-cell-number fractions underwent preparation using SMART-Seq v4 Ultra Low Input. Overall study results and limits: The presence of abundant clonotypes contaminating from the bulk population was possible in FACS-sorted repertoires. The study found a weaker secondary response that peaked faster, day 5 versus 15.

Notes on this clonotype: The antigen is unknown.

Each CDR3 protein gets one entry after TCRdb re-called the 5' RACE reads with MiXCR. The table shows about 260,000 distinct CDR3 sequences, with approximately 5.2% occurring only once. V lost 0 bases and J lost 5, with 11 bases in between. The CDR3 extends over 14 amino acids. Germline loops: CDR1 SGHRS, CDR2 YFSETQ. The material sequenced was CD4+ T cells sorted from PBMCs, taken on the day of the yellow fever booster vaccination. This clonotype was sampled from a man between 18 and 35 years old who received the YFV17D yellow fever vaccine. The rearrangement uses TRBV5-1 and TRBJ2-5; D not certain. For the CDR3, the DNA is TGCGCCAGCAGCTTGGTTCCCCCCGGGGAGACCCAGTACTTC. Its protein is CASSLVPPGETQYF.